Described below is a single T cell receptor (beta chain) sequence and its context. The antigen is not known. The sample belongs to a study of CXCR3-negative and CXCR3-positive naive CD8 T cells. Libraries of TRB cDNA were made by 5' RACE and carried UMIs. From its re-call of the 5' RACE reads, TCRdb lists each CDR3 protein once, without DNA. The repertoire table contains over 95,000 distinct CDR3 sequences. The CD45RO-CCR7+CD27+CD95- phenotype denoted naive CD8+ T cells. Overall study findings and caveats: Most assays were run on fresh PBMCs (CXCR3 expression partially decreased after cryopreservation). Comparison of naive cells showed more hydrophobic TRB CDR3s in CXCR3-positive than in CXCR3-negative naive cells. Surface CD5 looked about the same in the naive subsets, so the authors worked out TCR strength from TRB CDR3 properties.

This receptor was identified in a human donor in good health. Some clones in this sample may be carry-over from other donors' samples. The sample taken for sequencing was naive CXCR3+ CD8+ T cells from blood. Subset defined: CD45RO-CCR7+CD27+CD95- naive CD8+ T cells expressing CXCR3 (TNR3+).

This CDR3 is CSVDEADYNEQFF. The gene calls are TRBV29-1 and TRBJ2-1. The CDR3 extends over 13 amino acids. The germline gives CDR1 SQVTM, CDR2 ANQGSEA.